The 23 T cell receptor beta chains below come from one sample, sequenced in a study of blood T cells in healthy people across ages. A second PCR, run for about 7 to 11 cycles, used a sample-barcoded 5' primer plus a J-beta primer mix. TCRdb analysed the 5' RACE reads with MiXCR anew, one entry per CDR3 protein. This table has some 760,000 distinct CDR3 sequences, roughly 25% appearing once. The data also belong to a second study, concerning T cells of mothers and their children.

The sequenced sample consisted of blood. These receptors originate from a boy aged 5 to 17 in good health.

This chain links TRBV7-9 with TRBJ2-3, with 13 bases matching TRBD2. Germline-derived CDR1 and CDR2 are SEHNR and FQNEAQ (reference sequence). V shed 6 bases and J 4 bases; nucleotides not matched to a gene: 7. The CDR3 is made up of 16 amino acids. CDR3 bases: TGTGCCAGCAGTCCCCGGACTAGCGGGAGCCCAGATACGCAGTATTTT. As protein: CASSPRTSGSPDTQYF. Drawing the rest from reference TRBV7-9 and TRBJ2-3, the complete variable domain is DTGVSQNPRHKITKRGQNVTFRCDPISEHNRLYWYRQTLGQGPEFLTYFQNEAQLEKSRLLSDRFSAERPKGSFSTLEIQRTEQGDSAMYLCASSPRTSGSPDTQYFGPGTRLTVL.

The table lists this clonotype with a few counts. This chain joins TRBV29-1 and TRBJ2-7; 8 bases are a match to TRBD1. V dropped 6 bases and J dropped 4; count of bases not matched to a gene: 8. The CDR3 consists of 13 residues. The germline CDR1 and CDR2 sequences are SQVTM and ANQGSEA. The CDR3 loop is CSVSRGLGYEQYF. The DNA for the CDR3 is TGCAGCGTATCCAGGGGGCTGGGGTACGAGCAGTACTTC.

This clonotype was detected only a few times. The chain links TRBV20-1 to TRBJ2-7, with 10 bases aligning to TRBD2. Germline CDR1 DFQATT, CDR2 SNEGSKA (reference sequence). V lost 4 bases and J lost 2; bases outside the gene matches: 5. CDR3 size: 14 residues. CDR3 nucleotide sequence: TGCAGTGCTAAGGCTAGCGGGGGCCCCTACGAGCAGTACTTC. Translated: CSAKASGGPYEQYF.

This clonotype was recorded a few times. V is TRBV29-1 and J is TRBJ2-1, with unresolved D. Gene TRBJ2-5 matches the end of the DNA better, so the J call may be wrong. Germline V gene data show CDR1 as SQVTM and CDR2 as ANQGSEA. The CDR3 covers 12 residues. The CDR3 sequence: CSVEVSVETQYF. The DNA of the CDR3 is TGCAGCGTTGAGGTCTCGGTGGAGACCCAGTACTTC.

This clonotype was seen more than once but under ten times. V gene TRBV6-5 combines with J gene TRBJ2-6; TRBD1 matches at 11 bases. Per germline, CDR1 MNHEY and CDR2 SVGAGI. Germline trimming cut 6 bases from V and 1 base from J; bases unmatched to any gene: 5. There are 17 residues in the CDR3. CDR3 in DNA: TGTGCCAGCAGCCGCGGACAGGGGGCGTCTGGGGCCAACGTCCTGACTTTC. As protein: CASSRGQGASGANVLTF.

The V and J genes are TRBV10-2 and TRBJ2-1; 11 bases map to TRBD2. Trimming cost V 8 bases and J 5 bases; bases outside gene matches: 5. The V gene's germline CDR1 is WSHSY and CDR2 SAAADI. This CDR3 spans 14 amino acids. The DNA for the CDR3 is TGCGCCAGCGGCCTAGCGGGAGGTAACAATGAGCAGTTCTTC. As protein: CASGLAGGNNEQFF.

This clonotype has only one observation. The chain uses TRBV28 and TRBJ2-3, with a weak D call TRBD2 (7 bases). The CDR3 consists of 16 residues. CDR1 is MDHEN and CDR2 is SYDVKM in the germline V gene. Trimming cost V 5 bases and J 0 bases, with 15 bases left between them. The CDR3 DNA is TGTGCCAGCAGTCGGCGGGGGCCTTACAGCACAGATACGCAGTATTTT. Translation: CASSRRGPYSTDTQYF.

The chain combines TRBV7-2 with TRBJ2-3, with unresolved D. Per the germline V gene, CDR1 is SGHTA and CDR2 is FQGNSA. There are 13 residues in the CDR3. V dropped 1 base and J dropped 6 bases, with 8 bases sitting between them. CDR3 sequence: CASSLVLSDTQYF. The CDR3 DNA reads TGTGCCAGCAGCTTAGTGTTATCTGATACGCAGTATTTT.

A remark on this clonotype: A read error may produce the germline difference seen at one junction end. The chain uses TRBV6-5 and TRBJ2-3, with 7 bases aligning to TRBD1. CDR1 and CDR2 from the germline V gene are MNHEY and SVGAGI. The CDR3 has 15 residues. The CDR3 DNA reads TGTGCCAGCAGTTACGGCGACAGGGAAACAGATACGCAGTACTTT. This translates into CASSYGDRETDTQYF.

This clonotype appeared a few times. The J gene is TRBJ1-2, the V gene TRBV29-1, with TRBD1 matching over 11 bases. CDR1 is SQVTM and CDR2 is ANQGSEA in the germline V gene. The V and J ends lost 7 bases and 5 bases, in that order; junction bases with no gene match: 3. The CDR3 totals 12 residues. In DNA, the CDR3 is TGCAGCGACGGGACAGGGGGATATGGCTACACCTTC. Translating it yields CSDGTGGYGYTF.

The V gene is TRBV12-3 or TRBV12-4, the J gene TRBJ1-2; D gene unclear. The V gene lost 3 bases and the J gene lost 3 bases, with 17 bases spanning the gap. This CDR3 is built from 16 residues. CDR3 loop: CASSFSPDTVDYGYTF. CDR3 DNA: TGTGCCAGCAGTTTCTCCCCGGATACGGTGGACTATGGCTACACCTTC.

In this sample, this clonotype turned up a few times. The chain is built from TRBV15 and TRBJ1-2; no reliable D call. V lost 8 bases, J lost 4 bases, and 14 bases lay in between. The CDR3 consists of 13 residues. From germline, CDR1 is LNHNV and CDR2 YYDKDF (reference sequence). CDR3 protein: CATSPDIAYGYTF. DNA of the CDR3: TGTGCCACCTCCCCCGACATCGCCTATGGCTACACCTTC.

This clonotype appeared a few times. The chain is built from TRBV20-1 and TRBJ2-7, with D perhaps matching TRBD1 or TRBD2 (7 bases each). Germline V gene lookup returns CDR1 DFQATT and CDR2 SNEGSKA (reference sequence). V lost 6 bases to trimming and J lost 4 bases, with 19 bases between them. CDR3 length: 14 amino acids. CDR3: CSAHRTQGGYEQYF. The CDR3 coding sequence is TGCAGTGCCCACAGGACCCAGGGGGGGTACGAGCAGTACTTC.

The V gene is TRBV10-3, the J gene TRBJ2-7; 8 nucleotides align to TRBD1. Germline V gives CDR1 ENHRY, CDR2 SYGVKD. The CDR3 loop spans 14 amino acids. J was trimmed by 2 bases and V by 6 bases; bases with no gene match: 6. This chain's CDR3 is CAISGDRLTYEQYF. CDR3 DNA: TGTGCCATCAGCGGGGACAGGCTGACCTACGAGCAGTACTTC.

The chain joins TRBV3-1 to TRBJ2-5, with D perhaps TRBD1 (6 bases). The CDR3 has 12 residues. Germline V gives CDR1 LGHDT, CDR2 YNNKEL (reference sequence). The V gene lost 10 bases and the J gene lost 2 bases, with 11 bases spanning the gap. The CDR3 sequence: CAIGQLQETQYF. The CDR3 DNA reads TGTGCCATAGGACAGCTTCAAGAGACCCAGTACTTC.

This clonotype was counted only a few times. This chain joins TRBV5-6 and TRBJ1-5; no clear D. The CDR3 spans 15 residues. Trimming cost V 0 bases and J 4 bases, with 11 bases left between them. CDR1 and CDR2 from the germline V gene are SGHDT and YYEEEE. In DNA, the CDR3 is TGTGCCAGCAGCTTGGCGGTCTTGGGAAATCAGCCCCAGCATTTT. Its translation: CASSLAVLGNQPQHF.

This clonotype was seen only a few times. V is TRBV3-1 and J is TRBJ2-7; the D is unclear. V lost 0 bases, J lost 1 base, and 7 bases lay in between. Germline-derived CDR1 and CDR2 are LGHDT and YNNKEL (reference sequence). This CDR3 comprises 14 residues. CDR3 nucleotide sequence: TGTGCCAGCAGCCAAGAGATTGAATCCTACGAGCAGTACTTC. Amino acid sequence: CASSQEIESYEQYF.

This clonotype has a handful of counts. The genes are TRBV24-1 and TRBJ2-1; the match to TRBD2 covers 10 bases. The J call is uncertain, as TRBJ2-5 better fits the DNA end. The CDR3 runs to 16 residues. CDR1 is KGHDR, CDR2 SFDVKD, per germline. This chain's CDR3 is CATSDSSGGIRETQYF. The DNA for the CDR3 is TGTGCCACCAGTGATTCTAGCGGGGGTATACGAGAGACCCAGTACTTC.

The CDR3 spells CASSRSVGKPDTQYF. In DNA form, the CDR3 reads TGTGCCAGCAGTCGTTCCGTGGGGAAACCAGATACGCAGTATTTT. The chain combines TRBV12-3 or TRBV12-4 with TRBJ2-3; D remains ambiguous. V was cut by 5 bases and J by 4 bases, with 16 bases left in between. The CDR3 has 15 residues.

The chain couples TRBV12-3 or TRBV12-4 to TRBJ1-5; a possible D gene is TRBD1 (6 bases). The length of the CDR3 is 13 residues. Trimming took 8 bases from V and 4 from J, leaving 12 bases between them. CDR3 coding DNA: TGTGCCAGCTGTCAGGGGCCGAATCAGCCCCAGCATTTT. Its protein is CASCQGPNQPQHF.

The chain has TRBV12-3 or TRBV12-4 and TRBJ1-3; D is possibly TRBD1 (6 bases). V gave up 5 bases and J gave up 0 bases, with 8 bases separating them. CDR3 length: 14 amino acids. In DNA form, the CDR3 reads TGTGCCAGCAGTAACAGGGACTCTGGAAACACCATATATTTT. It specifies CASSNRDSGNTIYF.

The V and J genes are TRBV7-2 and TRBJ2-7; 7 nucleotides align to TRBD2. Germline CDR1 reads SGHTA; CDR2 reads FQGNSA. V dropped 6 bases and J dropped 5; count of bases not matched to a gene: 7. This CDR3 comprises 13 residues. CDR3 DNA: TGTGCCAGCAGGGAACTAGCGTCGGACGAGCAGTACTTC. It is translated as CASRELASDEQYF. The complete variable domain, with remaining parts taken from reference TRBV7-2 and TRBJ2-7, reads GAGVSQSPSNKVTEKGKDVELRCDPISGHTALYWYRQSLGQGLEFLIYFQGNSAPDKSGLPSDRFSAERTGGSVSTLTIQRTQQEDSAVYLCASRELASDEQYFGPGTRLTVT.

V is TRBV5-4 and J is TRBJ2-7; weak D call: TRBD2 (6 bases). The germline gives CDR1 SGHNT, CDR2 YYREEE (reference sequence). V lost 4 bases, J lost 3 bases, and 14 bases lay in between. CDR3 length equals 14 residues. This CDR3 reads CASSRGTESYEQYF. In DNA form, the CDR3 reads TGTGCCAGCAGCCGGGGGACTGAGAGCTACGAGCAGTACTTC. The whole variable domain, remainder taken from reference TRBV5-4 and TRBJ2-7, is ETGVTQSPTHLIKTRGQQVTLRCSSQSGHNTVSWYQQALGQGPQFIFQYYREEENGRGNFPPRFSGLQFPNYSSELNVNALELDDSALYLCASSRGTESYEQYFGPGTRLTVT.